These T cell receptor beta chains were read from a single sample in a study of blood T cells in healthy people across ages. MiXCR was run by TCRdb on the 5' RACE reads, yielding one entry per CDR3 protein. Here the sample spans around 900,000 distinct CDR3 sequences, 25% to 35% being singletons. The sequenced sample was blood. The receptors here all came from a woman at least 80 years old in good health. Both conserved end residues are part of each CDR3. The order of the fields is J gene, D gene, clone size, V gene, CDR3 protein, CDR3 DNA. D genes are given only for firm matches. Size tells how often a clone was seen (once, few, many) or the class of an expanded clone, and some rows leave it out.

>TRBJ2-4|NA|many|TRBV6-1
CASFQGLDIQYF
TGTGCCAGTTTTCAGGGCTTAGACATTCAGTACTTC
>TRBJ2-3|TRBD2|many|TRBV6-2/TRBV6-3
CASSYSLAGDTDTQYF
TGTGCCAGCAGTTACTCCCTAGCGGGGGACACAGATACGCAGTATTTT
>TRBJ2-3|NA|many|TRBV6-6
CASRPQGITDTQYF
TGTGCCAGCAGGCCCCAGGGGATCACAGATACGCAGTATTTT
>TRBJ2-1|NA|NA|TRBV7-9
CASSLAHSKQETQFF
TGTGCCAGCAGCTTAGCCCACTCAAAACAGGAGACCCAGTTCTTC
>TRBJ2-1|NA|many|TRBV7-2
CASSKDRFREQFF
TGTGCCAGCAGCAAAGATCGGTTTAGAGAGCAGTTCTTC
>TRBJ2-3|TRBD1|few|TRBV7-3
CASSTTGGRGDTQYF
TGTGCCAGCAGCACAACAGGGGGAAGGGGGGATACGCAGTATTTT
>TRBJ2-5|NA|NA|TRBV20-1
CSASSFRAAGPQETQYF
TGCAGTGCTAGCTCTTTTCGGGCGGCGGGGCCGCAAGAGACCCAGTACTTC
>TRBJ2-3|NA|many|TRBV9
CASSAGTFSTDTQYF
TGTGCCAGCAGCGCCGGGACTTTTAGCACAGATACGCAGTATTTT
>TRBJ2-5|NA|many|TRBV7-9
CASSLQGGGETQYF
TGTGCCAGCAGCCTACAGGGAGGTGGAGAGACCCAGTACTTC
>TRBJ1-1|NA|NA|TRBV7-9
CASSGGATNTEAFF
TGTGCCAGCAGCGGGGGGGCAACGAACACTGAAGCTTTCTTT
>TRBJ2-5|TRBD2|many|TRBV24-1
CATSVGGQETQYF
TGTGCCACCAGTGTCGGGGGGCAAGAGACCCAGTACTTC
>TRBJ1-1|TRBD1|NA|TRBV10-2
CASTKGAGSGRGTEAFF
TGCGCCAGCACGAAGGGGGCAGGTTCAGGACGGGGCACTGAAGCTTTCTTT
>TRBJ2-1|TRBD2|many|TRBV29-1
CSVVRGVNEQFF
TGCAGCGTTGTACGGGGGGTCAATGAGCAGTTCTTC
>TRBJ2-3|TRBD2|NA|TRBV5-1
CASSLLGRAGVCDTQYF
TGCGCCAGCAGCTTGTTGGGGCGAGCGGGGGTGTGTGATACGCAGTATTTT
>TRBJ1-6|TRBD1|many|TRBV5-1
CASKPGQGNSPLHF
TGCGCCAGCAAACCGGGACAGGGGAATTCACCCCTCCACTTT
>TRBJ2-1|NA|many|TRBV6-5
CASSSGQIYNEQFF
TGTGCCAGCAGCAGCGGACAGATCTACAATGAGCAGTTCTTC
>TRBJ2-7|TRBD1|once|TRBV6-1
CASLTGQAFCEQYF
TGTGCCAGCCTCACGGGACAGGCGTTCTGCGAGCAGTACTTC
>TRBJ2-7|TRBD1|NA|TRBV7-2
CASTRDRGKYEQYF
TGTGCCAGCACCCGGGACAGGGGCAAGTACGAGCAGTACTTC
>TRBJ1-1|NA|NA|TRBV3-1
CASSQDRRRDTEAFF
TGTGCCAGCAGCCAAGATAGGCGGAGAGACACTGAAGCTTTCTTT
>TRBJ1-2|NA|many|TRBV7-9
CASSSGARTSYGYTF
TGTGCCAGCAGCTCCGGGGCCCGCACAAGTTATGGCTACACCTTC
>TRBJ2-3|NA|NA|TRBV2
CASGSLGDTQYF
TGTGCCAGCGGATCGCTAGGAGATACGCAGTATTTT
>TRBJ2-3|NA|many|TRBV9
CASSVGGLHLDTQYF
TGTGCCAGCAGCGTAGGTGGCCTGCACTTAGATACGCAGTATTTT
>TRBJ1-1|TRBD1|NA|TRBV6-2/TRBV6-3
CASSYSGQRHTEAFF
TGTGCCAGCAGTTACTCGGGACAGCGGCACACTGAAGCTTTCTTT
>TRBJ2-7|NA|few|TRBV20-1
CSAVPGHLWSEQYF
TGCAGTGCCGTGCCGGGACACCTCTGGAGCGAGCAGTACTTC
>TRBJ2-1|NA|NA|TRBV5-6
CASSLPDRQFF
TGTGCCAGCAGCTTGCCGGACCGCCAGTTCTTC
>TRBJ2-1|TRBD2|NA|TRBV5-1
CASSLQPSGGAMGEQFF
TGCGCCAGCAGCTTGCAGCCTAGCGGGGGGGCCATGGGTGAGCAGTTCTTC
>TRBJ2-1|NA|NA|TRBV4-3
CASSQRLNDHSYNERFF
TGCGCCAGCAGCCAACGGTTGAACGACCACTCCTACAATGAGCGGTTCTTC
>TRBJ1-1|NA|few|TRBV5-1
CASSLGLHEAEAFF
TGCGCCAGCAGCTTGGGACTACACGAGGCTGAAGCTTTCTTT
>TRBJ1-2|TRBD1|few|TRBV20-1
CSARDHHRGLSHGYTF
TGCAGTGCTAGAGACCACCACAGGGGGCTGTCACATGGCTACACCTTC
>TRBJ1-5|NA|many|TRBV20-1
CSASYNAYQPQHF
TGCAGTGCTAGTTACAATGCTTATCAGCCCCAGCATTTT
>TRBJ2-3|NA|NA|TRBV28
CTSSPGSDTQYF
TGTACCAGCAGCCCAGGATCCGATACGCAGTATTTT
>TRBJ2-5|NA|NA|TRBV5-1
CASSWALQGGETQYF
TGCGCCAGCAGCTGGGCTCTACAGGGCGGGGAGACCCAGTACTTC
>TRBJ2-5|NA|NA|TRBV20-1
CSARDGGGRGNEQYF
TGCAGTGCTAGAGATGGGGGGGGCAGGGGCAATGAGCAGTACTTC
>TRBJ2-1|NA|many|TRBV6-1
CASSETGFSNEQFF
TGTGCCAGCAGTGAAACAGGGTTCTCCAATGAGCAGTTCTTC
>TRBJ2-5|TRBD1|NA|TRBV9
CASSPGQGRPYEQHF
TGTGCCAGCAGCCCGGGACAGGGGCGACCCTACGAGCAGCACTTC
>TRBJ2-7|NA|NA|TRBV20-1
CSAREASYEQYF
TGCAGTGCTAGAGAAGCGAGCTACGAGCAGTACTTC
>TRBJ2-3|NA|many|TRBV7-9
CASSLGTRRSTDTQYF
TGTGCCAGCAGCTTAGGGACAAGACGAAGCACAGATACGCAGTATTTT
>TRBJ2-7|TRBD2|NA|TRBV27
CASSLGLAGSFEQYF
TGTGCCAGCAGTCTGGGACTAGCGGGTTCTTTCGAGCAGTACTTC
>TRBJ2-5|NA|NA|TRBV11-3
CASSASSGVGETQYF
TGTGCCAGCAGCGCCTCCTCAGGGGTCGGGGAGACCCAGTACTTC
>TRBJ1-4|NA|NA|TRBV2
CASSPDRQITNEKLFF
TGTGCCAGCAGTCCCGACCGACAGATTACTAATGAAAAACTGTTTTTT
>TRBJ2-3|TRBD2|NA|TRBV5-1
CASRRGLAGSSTDTQYF
TGCGCCAGCCGCCGAGGGCTAGCGGGATCTAGCACAGATACGCAGTATTTT
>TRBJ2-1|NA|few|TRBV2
CASSFSVGRNEQFF
TGTGCCAGCAGTTTCTCGGTGGGAAGGAATGAGCAGTTCTTC
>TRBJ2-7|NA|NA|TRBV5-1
CASNRDGGILRPYEQYF
TGCGCCAGCAACCGAGACGGCGGGATTTTAAGGCCCTACGAGCAGTACTTC
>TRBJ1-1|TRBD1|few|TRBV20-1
CSARAQGYEAFF
TGCAGTGCTAGGGCACAGGGGTATGAAGCTTTCTTT
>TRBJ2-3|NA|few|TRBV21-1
CASSDGTRGGPQLDTQYF
TGTGCCAGCAGCGACGGGACTCGCGGGGGGCCCCAACTAGATACGCAGTATTTT
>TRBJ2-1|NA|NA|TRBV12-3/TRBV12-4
CASSSRMGKQFF
TGTGCCAGCAGCTCTCGGATGGGAAAGCAGTTCTTC
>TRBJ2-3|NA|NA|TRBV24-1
CATSEKDTQYF
TGTGCCACCAGTGAGAAAGATACGCAGTATTTT
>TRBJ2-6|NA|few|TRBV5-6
CASSRTTGANVLTF
TGTGCCAGCTCTAGGACGACCGGGGCCAACGTCCTGACTTTC
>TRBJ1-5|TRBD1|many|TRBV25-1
CASSEPGTGLNQPQHF
TGTGCCAGCAGCGAACCCGGGACAGGACTCAATCAGCCCCAGCATTTT
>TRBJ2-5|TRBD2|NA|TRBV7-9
CASQGLLQETQYF
TGTGCCAGCCAGGGACTACTCCAAGAGACCCAGTACTTC
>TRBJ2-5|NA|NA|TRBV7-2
CAWNKVGTSGETQYF
TGTGCCTGGAACAAAGTAGGGACATCAGGCGAGACCCAGTACTTC
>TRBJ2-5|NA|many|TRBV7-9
CASSLGNSQETQYF
TGTGCCAGCAGCTTAGGGAACAGCCAAGAGACCCAGTACTTC
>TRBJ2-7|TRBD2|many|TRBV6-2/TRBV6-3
CASRGTGGGRHEQYF
TGTGCCAGCAGGGGGACTGGCGGGGGGCGGCACGAGCAGTACTTC
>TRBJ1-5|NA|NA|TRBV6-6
CTSSYMTVEGQPQHF
TGTACCAGCAGTTATATGACAGTGGAAGGTCAGCCCCAGCATTTT
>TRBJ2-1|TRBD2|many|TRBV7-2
CASSLEISGYNEQFF
TGTGCCAGCAGCTTAGAGATTAGCGGGTACAATGAGCAGTTCTTC
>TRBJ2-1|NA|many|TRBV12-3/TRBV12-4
CASSLAGPDEQFF
TGTGCCAGCAGTTTAGCCGGTCCGGATGAGCAGTTCTTC
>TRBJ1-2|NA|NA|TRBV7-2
CASSLQGNGYTF
TGTGCCAGCAGCCTTCAGGGAAATGGCTACACCTTC